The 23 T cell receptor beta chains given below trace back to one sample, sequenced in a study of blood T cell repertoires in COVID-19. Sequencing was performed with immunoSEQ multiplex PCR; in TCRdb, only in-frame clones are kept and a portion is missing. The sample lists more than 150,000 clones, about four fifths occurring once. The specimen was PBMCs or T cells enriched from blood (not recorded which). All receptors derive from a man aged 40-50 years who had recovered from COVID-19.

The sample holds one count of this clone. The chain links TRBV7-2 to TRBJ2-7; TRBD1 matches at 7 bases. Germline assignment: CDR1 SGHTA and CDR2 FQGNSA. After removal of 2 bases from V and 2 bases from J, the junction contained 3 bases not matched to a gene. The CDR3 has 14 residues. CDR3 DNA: TGTGCCAGCAGCTTACAACAGGGGCCCTACGAGCAGTACGTC. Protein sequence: CASSLQQGPYEQYV.

The CDR3 region is CASTSYRNTEAFF. The CDR3 DNA is TGTGCCAGCACCTCGTACAGGAACACTGAAGCTTTCTTT. This chain joins TRBV28 and TRBJ1-1; D call uncertain. Germline V gene data show CDR1 as MDHEN and CDR2 as SYDVKM. The germline V and J ends were trimmed by 7 bases and 1 base, with 10 bases remaining between them. The CDR3 is made up of 13 amino acids. Using reference TRBV28 and TRBJ1-1 for the parts outside the CDR3, the full variable domain is DVKVTQSSRYLVKRTGEKVFLECVQDMDHENMFWYRQDPGLGLRLIYFSYDVKMKEKGDIPEGYSVSREKKERFSLILESASTNQTSMYLCASTSYRNTEAFFGQGTRLTVV.

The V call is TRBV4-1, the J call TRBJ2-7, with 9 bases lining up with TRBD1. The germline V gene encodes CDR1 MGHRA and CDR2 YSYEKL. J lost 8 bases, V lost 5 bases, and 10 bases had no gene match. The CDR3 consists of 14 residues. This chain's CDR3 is CASSSGTGFAQQYF. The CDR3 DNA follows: TGCGCCAGCAGCTCCGGGACAGGGTTTGCCCAGCAGTACTTC.

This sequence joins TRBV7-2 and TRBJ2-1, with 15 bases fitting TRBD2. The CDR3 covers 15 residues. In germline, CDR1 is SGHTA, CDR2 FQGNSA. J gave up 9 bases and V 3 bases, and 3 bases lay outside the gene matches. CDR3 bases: TGTGCCAGCAGCTTGGCGGGACTAGCGGGAGGTGAGCAGTTCTTC. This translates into CASSLAGLAGGEQFF.

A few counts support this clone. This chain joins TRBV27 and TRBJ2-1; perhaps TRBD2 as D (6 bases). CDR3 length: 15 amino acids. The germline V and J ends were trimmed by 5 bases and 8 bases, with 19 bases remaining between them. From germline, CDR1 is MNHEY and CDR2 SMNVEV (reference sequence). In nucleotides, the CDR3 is TGTGCCAGCAGTCCCCGGAGCGGGCGGATTGATGAGCAGTTCTTC. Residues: CASSPRSGRIDEQFF.

The CDR3 DNA reads TGCGCCAGCAGCTCGGCGACAGGGGTGAGCACAGATACGCAGTATTTT. It is translated as CASSSATGVSTDTQYF. The chain has TRBV5-1 and TRBJ2-3; 8 nucleotides match TRBD1. CDR1 and CDR2 (germline): SGHRS, YFSETQ. The CDR3 is 16 amino acids. After removal of 3 bases from V and 0 bases from J, the junction contained 6 bases not matched to a gene.

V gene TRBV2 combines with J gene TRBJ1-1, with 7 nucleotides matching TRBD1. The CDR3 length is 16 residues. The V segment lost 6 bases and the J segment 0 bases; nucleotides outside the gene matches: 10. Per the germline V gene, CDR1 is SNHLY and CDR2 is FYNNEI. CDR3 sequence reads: CASSEPGTDMNTEAFF. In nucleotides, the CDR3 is TGTGCCAGCAGCGAACCCGGGACAGACATGAACACTGAAGCTTTCTTT.

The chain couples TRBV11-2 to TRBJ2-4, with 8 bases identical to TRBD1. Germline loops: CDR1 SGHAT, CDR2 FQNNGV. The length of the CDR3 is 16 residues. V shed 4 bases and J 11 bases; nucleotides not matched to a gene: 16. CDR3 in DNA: TGTGCCAGCAGCTCTATGGACAGGGAAGGGTGGGGGTTTCAGTACTTC. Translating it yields CASSSMDREGWGFQYF.

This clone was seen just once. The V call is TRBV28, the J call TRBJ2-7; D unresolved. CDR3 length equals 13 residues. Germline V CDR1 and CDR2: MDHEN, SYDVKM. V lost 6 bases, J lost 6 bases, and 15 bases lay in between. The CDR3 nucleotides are TGTGCCAGCAGCCTATACATAGCTGGCGAGCAGTACTTC. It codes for CASSLYIAGEQYF.

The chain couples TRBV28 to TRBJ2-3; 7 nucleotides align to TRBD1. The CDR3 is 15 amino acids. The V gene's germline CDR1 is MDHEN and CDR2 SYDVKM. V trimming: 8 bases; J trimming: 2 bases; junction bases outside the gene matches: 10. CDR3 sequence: CASRPRDRLTDTQYF. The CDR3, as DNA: TGTGCCAGCCGGCCCCGGGACAGACTCACAGATACGCAGTATTTT. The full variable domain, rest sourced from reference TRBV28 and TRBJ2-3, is DVKVTQSSRYLVKRTGEKVFLECVQDMDHENMFWYRQDPGLGLRLIYFSYDVKMKEKGDIPEGYSVSREKKERFSLILESASTNQTSMYLCASRPRDRLTDTQYFGPGTRLTVL.

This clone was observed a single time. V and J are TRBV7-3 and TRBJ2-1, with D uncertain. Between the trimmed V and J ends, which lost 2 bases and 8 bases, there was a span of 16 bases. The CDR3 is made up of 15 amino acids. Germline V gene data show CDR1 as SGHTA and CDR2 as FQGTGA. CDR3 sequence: CASSLSYLGSDEQFF. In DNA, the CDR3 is TGTGCCAGCAGCTTATCTTATTTGGGCTCCGATGAGCAGTTCTTC. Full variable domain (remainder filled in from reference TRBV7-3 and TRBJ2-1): GAGVSQTPSNKVTEKGKYVELRCDPISGHTALYWYRQSLGQGPEFLIYFQGTGAADDSGLPNDRFFAVRPEGSVSTLKIQRTERGDSAVYLCASSLSYLGSDEQFFGPGTRLTVL.

The CDR3 coding sequence is TGCGCCAGCAGCCCAGGAAGGGGACAGGACCTTCTTAGCAATCAGCCCCAGCATTTT. Amino acids: CASSPGRGQDLLSNQPQHF. V usage is TRBV4-1 and J usage is TRBJ1-5; 8 bases are shared with TRBD1. Germline CDR1 and CDR2: MGHRA and YSYEKL. This CDR3 comprises 19 residues. With V trimmed by 4 bases and J by 0 bases, 14 bases remained unmatched.

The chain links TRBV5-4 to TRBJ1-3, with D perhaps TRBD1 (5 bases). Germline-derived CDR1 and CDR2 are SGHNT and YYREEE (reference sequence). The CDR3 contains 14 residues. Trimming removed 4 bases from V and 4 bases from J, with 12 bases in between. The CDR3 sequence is CASSPGLYGNTIYF. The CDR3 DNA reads TGTGCCAGCAGCCCGGGACTCTACGGAAACACCATATATTTT.

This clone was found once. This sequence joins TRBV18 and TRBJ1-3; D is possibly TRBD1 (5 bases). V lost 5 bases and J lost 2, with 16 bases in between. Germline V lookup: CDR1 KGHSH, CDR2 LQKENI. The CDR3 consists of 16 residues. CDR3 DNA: TGTGCCAGCTCATCGACAGTAATCCTAACTGGAAACACCATATATTTT. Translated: CASSSTVILTGNTIYF.

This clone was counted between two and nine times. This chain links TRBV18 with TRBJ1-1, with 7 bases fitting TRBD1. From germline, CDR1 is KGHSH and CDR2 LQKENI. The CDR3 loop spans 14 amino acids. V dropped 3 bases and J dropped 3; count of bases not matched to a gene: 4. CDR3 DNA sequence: TGTGCCAGCTCACCCACCACAGGGGACACTGAAGCTTTCTTT. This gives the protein CASSPTTGDTEAFF.

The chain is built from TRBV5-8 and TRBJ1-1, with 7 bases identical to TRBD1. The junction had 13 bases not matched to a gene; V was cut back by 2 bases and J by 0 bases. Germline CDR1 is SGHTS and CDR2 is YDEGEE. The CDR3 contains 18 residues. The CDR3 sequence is CASSFLRDSSSMNTEAFF. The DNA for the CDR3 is TGTGCCAGCAGCTTTCTCCGGGACAGCTCATCCATGAACACTGAAGCTTTCTTT.

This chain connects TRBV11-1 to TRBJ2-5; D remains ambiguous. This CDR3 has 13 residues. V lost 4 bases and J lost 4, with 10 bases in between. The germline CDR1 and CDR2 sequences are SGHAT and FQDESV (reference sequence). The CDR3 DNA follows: TGTGCCAGCAGCTACCAGGATCGAGAGACCCAGTACTTC. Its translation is CASSYQDRETQYF.

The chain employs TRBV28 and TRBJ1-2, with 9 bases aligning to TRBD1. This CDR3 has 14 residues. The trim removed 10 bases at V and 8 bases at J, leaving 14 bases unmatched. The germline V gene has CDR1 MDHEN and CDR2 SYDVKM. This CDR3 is CAIVTGGDGGGYTF. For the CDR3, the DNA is TGTGCCATCGTAACAGGGGGCGATGGTGGAGGCTACACCTTC.

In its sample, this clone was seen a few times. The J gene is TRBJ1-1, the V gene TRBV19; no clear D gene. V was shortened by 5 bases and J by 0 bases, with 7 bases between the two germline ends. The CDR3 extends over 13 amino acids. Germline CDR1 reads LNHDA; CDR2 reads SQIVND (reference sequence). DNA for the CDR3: TGTGCCAGTAGTCTCCCCGTGAACACTGAAGCTTTCTTT. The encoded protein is CASSLPVNTEAFF.

The CDR3, as DNA: TGTGCCTGGAGTCGGCAGGGCCTGAACGAGCAGTACTTC. Translating gives CAWSRQGLNEQYF. The chain joins TRBV30 to TRBJ2-7; TRBD1 might be the D (5 bases). Between the trimmed V and J ends, which lost 2 bases and 5 bases, there was a span of 13 bases. The CDR3 has 13 amino acids. Germline CDR1 is GTSNPN and CDR2 is SVGIG (reference sequence).

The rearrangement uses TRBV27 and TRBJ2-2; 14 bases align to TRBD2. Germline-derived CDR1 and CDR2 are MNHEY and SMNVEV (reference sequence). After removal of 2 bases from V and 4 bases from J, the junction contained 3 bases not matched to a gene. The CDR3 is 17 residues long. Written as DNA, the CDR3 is TGTGCCAGCAGTTTACGACTAGCGGGAGGGCCCACCGGGGAGCTGTTTTTT. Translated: CASSLRLAGGPTGELFF.

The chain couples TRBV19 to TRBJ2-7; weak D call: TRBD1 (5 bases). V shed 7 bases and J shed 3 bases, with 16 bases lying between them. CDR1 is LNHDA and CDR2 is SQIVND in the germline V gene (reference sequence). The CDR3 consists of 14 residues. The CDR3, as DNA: TGTGCCAGTAAAAAAGGGGAAGGGAACTACGAGCAGTACTTC. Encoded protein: CASKKGEGNYEQYF.

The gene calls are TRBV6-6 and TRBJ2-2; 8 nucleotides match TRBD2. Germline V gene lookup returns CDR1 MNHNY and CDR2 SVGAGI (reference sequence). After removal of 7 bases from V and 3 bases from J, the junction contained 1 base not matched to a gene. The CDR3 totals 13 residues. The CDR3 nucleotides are TGTGCCAGCAAAGCGGGAGACACCGGGGAGCTGTTTTTT. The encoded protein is CASKAGDTGELFF.